The 9 T cell receptor beta chains presented below share a single source sample, sequenced in a study of blood T cell repertoires in COVID-19. Data came from immunoSEQ multiplex PCR; TCRdb stores just in-frame clones and leaves some out. The sample has approximately 190,000 clones, approximately 90% seen once. Sample: PBMCs or T cells enriched from blood (not recorded which). All receptors derive from a woman aged 40 to 55 in a cohort exposed to, infected with or recovered from COVID-19 (not recorded which).

The V and J genes are TRBV29-1 and TRBJ2-7; 8 nucleotides align to TRBD1. This CDR3 spans 13 amino acids. J was trimmed by 5 bases and V by 3 bases; bases with no gene match: 6. CDR1 and CDR2 (germline): SQVTM, ANQGSEA. The CDR3, as DNA: TGCAGCGTTGACCCAGGGGGCAGCGACGAGCAGTACTTC. Residues: CSVDPGGSDEQYF.

The genes are TRBV28 and TRBJ2-5, with D tentatively TRBD1 (6 bases). CDR3 length: 14 residues. Looked up from germline, CDR1 is MDHEN and CDR2 is SYDVKM. V gave up 3 bases and J gave up 1 base, with 9 bases separating them. As DNA, the CDR3 is TGTGCCAGCAGTTTCAGGGGTACCCAAGAGACCCAGTACTTC. Protein product: CASSFRGTQETQYF.

J is TRBJ1-1 and V is TRBV4-1, with a weak D call TRBD1 (6 bases). The germline CDR1 and CDR2 sequences are MGHRA and YSYEKL. CDR3 size: 15 residues. Trimming pared 6 bases from V and 1 base from J, leaving 15 bases between. CDR3 protein: CASSLRGQANTEAFF. The CDR3 DNA reads as TGCGCCAGCAGTCTTAGGGGACAAGCGAACACTGAAGCTTTCTTT.

V gene TRBV28 combines with J gene TRBJ1-1; the D gene is possibly TRBD1 (6 bases). The germline V and J ends were trimmed by 2 bases and 6 bases, with 19 bases remaining between them. Germline V gene sequence: CDR1 MDHEN, CDR2 SYDVKM. The CDR3 is 16 amino acids. The CDR3 loop is CASSLPRGGRSPEAFF. The CDR3 DNA reads as TGTGCCAGCAGTTTACCCCGGGGGGGCCGTTCGCCTGAAGCTTTCTTT.

The V gene is TRBV11-2, the J gene TRBJ1-6; D ambiguous. The CDR3 covers 18 residues. The V end lost 5 bases, the J end lost 1 base, and 18 bases lay between the germline ends. CDR1 and CDR2 from the germline V gene are SGHAT and FQNNGV. The CDR3, as DNA: TGTGCCAGCAGCCGGACCCCGTCCGGGAGGTCCTATAATTCACCCCTCCACTTT. Translating gives CASSRTPSGRSYNSPLHF.

The V gene is TRBV11-2, the J gene TRBJ1-2; TRBD1 matches at 12 bases. The V gene's germline CDR1 is SGHAT and CDR2 FQNNGV. The CDR3 extends over 14 amino acids. V dropped 5 bases and J dropped 7; count of bases not matched to a gene: 5. The CDR3 DNA follows: TGTGCCAGCAGCCAGGGACAGGGGGCGGGTGGCTACACCTTC. It yields the protein CASSQGQGAGGYTF.

The chain has TRBV2 and TRBJ1-2, with D maybe TRBD1 (6 bases). Germline V gene sequence: CDR1 SNHLY, CDR2 FYNNEI. The CDR3 contains 13 residues. V lost 6 bases, J lost 4 bases, and 12 bases lay in between. CDR3 nucleotides: TGTGCCAGCAGCGCACAGGGTTCCTATGGCTACACCTTC. Protein: CASSAQGSYGYTF.

The rearrangement joins TRBV24-1 to TRBJ2-1; a weak D match, TRBD1 (5 bases). The CDR3 has 17 amino acids. V lost 5 bases and J 0 bases, leaving 16 bases between the germline ends. CDR1 and CDR2 from the germline V gene are KGHDR and SFDVKD. DNA of the CDR3: TGTGCCACCAGTGGCTCCAGGGCCCCGACCTCCTACAATGAGCAGTTCTTC. Translation: CATSGSRAPTSYNEQFF.

CDR3 nucleotides: TGTGCCACCAGCAGAGCCCTCGGACAATTCGGAAACACCATATATTTT. It codes for CATSRALGQFGNTIYF. The rearrangement uses TRBV15 and TRBJ1-3, with a tentative D call TRBD1 (5 bases). Germline CDR1 reads LNHNV; CDR2 reads YYDKDF (reference sequence). This CDR3 is 16 amino acids long. The V gene lost 1 base and the J gene lost 4 bases, with 14 bases spanning the gap.